This T cell receptor (delta chain) derives from a study of human gamma delta and Vdelta1 T cells. TCRdb reanalysed the PCR reads with CATT. Of over 1,400 delta-chain clones in the sample, about 38% were seen once. As for this clone: This may be a read error: a much more frequent sequence differs by one nucleotide.

Germline-derived CDR1 and CDR2 are TSWWSYY and QGS. The CDR3 is made up of 21 amino acids. The receptor was derived from a human donor in good health. Material for sequencing was Vdelta1 gamma-delta T cells from blood. The chain couples TRDV1 to TRDJ1, with 9 bases aligning to TRDD3. The CDR3 nucleotides are TGTGCTCTTGGGAAAGGCCCCTTCCTTCTTACTGGGGGACCTCACACCGATAGACTCATCTTT. It translates to CALGKGPFLLTGGPHTDRLIF.